The clone carrying this T cell receptor beta chain was picked up many times. Its target is not known. Individual cDNA molecules were tagged with unique molecular identifiers. Each CDR3 protein gets one entry after TCRdb re-called the 5' RACE reads with MiXCR. The sample lists approximately 22,000 distinct CDR3 sequences, around 5% occurring once. V was pared by 3 bases and J by 5 bases, with 4 bases between. Germline-derived CDR1 and CDR2 are SGHVS and FQNEAQ. The CDR3 consists of 12 residues. This entry comes from a study of early T cells in non-severe SARS-CoV-2 infection. In the study overall: The chains were unpaired, and the sequenced material was bulk RNA from unsorted whole blood. General study findings and limits: The study's VDJdb matching favored anti-spike CD8 responses and missed private and CD4 specificities.

The material sequenced was whole blood, taken at baseline. The clonotype originates from an adult who was a healthcare worker with PCR-confirmed SARS-CoV-2 infection or an uninfected control (not recorded which). This chain links TRBV7-8 with TRBJ1-4; no clear D gene. CDR3 region: CASSLGNEKLFF. As DNA, the CDR3 is TGTGCCAGCAGCTTGGGGAATGAAAAACTGTTTTTT.